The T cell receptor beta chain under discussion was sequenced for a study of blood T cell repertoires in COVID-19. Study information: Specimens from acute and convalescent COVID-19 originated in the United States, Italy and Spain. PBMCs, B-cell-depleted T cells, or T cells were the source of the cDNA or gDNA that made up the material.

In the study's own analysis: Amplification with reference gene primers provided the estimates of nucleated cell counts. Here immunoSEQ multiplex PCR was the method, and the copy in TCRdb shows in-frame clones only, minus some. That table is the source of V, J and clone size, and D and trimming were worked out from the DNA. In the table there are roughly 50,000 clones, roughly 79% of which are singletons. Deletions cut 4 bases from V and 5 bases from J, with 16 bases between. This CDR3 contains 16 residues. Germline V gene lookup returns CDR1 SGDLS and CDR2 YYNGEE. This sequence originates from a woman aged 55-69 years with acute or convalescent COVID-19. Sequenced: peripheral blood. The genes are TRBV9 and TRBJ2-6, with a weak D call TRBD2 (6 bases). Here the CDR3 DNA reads TGTGCCAGCAGCTCACCTTGGGGAGGCCGGGCCAACGTCCTGACTTTC. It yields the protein CASSSPWGGRANVLTF.